This T cell receptor (beta chain) is drawn from a study of Ad26.COV2.S vaccination and SARS-CoV-2 variants (dated by TCRdb to the early 2020s). General notes on the study: Vaccine-arm donors were drawn from COV1001, a multicentre, randomized, double-blind, placebo-controlled phase I-IIa trial of Ad26.COV2.S in healthy adults. Ad26.COV2.S was given intramuscularly at 5x10^10 or 1x10^11 viral particles, as a single shot or as two shots 56 days apart. TCRbeta repertoire sequencing served as the tool for gauging how specific and how broad the SARS-CoV-2-reactive T cell receptors were following Ad26.COV2.S vaccination. The TCR-sequenced set comprised around 30 samples: approximately 19 Ad26.COV2.S vaccine recipients, 5 placebo recipients and 8 SARS-CoV-2 convalescent individuals. Trial participants were randomized into five groups of five, in which low-dose or high-dose Ad26.COV2.S was given once or twice, or placebo was given on both occasions. Investigators remained blinded to trial group allocation during experiments and outcome assessment. Results the study describes overall, beyond this receptor: Substantial breadth of spike-specific CD8+ and CD4+ T cell responses was reported after vaccination. The study was not powered to compare responses between vaccine doses or regimens. It was noted by the authors that total T cell responses may have been underestimated by the TCR breadth and depth analyses. Comparable non-spike TCR breadth was observed between vaccine and placebo recipients, consistent with only spike being contained in the vaccine. Higher spike-specific TCR breadth was observed in Ad26.COV2.S recipients than in placebo recipients (P = 0.0014).

Including the terminal cysteine and phenylalanine, the CDR3 comprises 14 residues. Only the CDR3 DNA is retained, 42 bases long and in frame from the first base. V is shortened by 10 bases, J by 5 bases, and the region joining them spans 20 bases. According to the germline V gene, CDR1 reads ENHRY and CDR2 reads SYGVKD. The immunoSEQ Assay was used to sequence TCRbeta CDR3 regions. After extraction, genomic DNA underwent amplification by bias-controlled multiplex PCR, followed by high-throughput sequencing. The paper's data handling went like this. To quantify the absolute abundance of every unique TCRbeta CDR3 region, sequences were collapsed and filtered. T cell fraction was estimated by normalizing TCRbeta template counts to usable DNA, which was measured by amplifying reference genes present in all nucleated cells. Repertoire TCRs were annotated as SARS-CoV-2-specific by exact matching of V gene, CDR3 amino acid sequence and J gene to a known reactive TCR set. The reference SARS-CoV-2 TCR set was derived from MIRA and filtered for enrichment in COVID-19-positive ImmuneCODE repertoires, a step that removed public or cross-reactive TCRs. Drawing on the MIRA antigens, annotated TCRs were analysed further at the level of specific ORF or position within ORF. Breadth was defined as annotated unique rearrangements over total unique productive rearrangements; depth was the summed frequency of those rearrangements. TCR breadth was compared between groups using two-sided Wilcoxon rank-sum tests. As stored in TCRdb, this immuneACCESS dataset retains in-frame rearrangements with V and J assigned. A fraction of the clones does not appear; measured against another copy, unresolved V genes explain less than half of the discrepancy, and the remainder lacks a known reason. V, J and clone size are those of that table, while D and trimming were read from the DNA. The sample data list about 410,000 clones, and about 89% of these were observed just once. The ten largest clones add up to 1.5% to 2% of the sample.

As regards this clone: What antigen it recognizes has not been identified. Qualities for individual bases were not recorded, and no much larger clone is one base off.

The treatment or condition label corresponds to: some 20 received Ad26.COV2.S at low or high dose, single or two shots; roughly five received placebo; per-sample allocation not given. Repertoires of vaccine and placebo recipients were sequenced from samples collected on day 63 after the first injection. Between 29 July and 7 August 2020, Cohort 1b enrolled 25 adults aged 18-55 years at one site in Boston, USA. Ad26.COV2.S was a replication-incompetent adenovirus type 26 vector expressing a prefusion-stabilized SARS-CoV-2 spike protein from the original Wuhan strain. The TCR comes from a person aged 18-60 years who received the Ad26.COV2.S COVID-19 vaccine or a placebo. The rearrangement joined TRBV10-3 to TRBJ2-5; the D segment could be TRBD2, given 7 matching bases. This specimen consisted of peripheral blood, obtained in a trial of Ad26.COV2.S vaccine versus placebo. The CDR3 here reads CATRGGGGWETQYF. In nucleotide form, the sequence is TGTGCCACCAGAGGAGGGGGGGGATGGGAGACCCAGTACTTC.